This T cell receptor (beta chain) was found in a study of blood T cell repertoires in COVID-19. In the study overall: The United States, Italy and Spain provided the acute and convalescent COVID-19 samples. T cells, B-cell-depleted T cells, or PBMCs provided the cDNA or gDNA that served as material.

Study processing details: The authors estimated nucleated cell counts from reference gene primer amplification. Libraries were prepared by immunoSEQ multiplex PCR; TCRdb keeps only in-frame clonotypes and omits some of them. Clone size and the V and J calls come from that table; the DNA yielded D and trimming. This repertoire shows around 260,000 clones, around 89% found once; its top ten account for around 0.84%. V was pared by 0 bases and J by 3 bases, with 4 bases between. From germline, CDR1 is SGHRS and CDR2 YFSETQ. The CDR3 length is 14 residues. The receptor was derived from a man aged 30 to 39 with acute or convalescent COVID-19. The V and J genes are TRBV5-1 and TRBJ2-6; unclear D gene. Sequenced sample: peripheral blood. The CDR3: CASSLDGGANVLTF. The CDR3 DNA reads TGCGCCAGCAGCTTGGACGGTGGGGCCAACGTCCTGACTTTC.